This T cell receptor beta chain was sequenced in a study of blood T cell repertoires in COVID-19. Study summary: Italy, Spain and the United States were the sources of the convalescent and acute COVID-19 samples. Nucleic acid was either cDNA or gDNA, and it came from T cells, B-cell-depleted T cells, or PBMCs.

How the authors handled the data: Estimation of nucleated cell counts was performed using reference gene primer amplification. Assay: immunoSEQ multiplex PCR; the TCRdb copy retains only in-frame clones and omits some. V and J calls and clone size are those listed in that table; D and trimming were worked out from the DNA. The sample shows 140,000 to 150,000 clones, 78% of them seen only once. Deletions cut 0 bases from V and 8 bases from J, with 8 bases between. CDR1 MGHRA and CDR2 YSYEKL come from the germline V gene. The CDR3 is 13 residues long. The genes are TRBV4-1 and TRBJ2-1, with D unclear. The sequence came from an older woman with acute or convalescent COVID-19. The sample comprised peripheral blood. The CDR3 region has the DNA TGCGCCAGCAGCCAAGAGAGTGCGTATGAGCAGTTCTTC. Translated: CASSQESAYEQFF.